The 10 T cell receptor beta chains reported below all come from one sample, sequenced in a study of blood T cell repertoires in COVID-19. Repertoires were generated with immunoSEQ multiplex PCR, while TCRdb's copy carries only in-frame clones and drops some. Among 30,000 or so clones listed, 65% to 90% were seen once. Sequenced: peripheral blood. The receptors come from a woman older than 75 with active or convalescent COVID-19.

This rearrangement joins TRBV4-2 to TRBJ2-1; TRBD2 matches 12 bases. The germline gives CDR1 LGHNA, CDR2 YNFKEQ. The CDR3 sequence is 20 residues long. After removal of 4 bases from V and 7 bases from J, the junction contained 20 bases not matched to a gene. In nucleotides, the CDR3 is TGTGCCAGCAGCCCAAACCGGGCTAGCGGGAGGGCAACGGTTGTAAATGAGCAGTTCTTC. This translates into CASSPNRASGRATVVNEQFF.

This clone was detected once. The V call is TRBV7-3, the J call TRBJ2-5; 11 positions agree with TRBD1. Looked up from germline, CDR1 is SGHTA and CDR2 is FQGTGA. The V segment lost 5 bases and the J segment 4 bases; nucleotides outside the gene matches: 6. CDR3 size: 15 residues. DNA of the CDR3: TGTGCCAGCAGCAGGACAGGGGGCTTAGGAGAGACCCAGTACTTC. Amino acids: CASSRTGGLGETQYF.

This clone was detected a few times. The chain uses TRBV2 and TRBJ1-1; D not resolved. V lost 8 bases and J 0 bases, leaving 13 bases between the germline ends. CDR3 length equals 14 residues. Germline-derived CDR1 and CDR2 are SNHLY and FYNNEI. Written as DNA, the CDR3 is TGTGCCAGCTCACTCCAGGCCGTGAACACTGAAGCTTTCTTT. Protein product: CASSLQAVNTEAFF. Full variable domain (outside the CDR3, taken from reference TRBV2 and TRBJ1-1): EPEVTQTPSHQVTQMGQEVILRCVPISNHLYFYWYRQILGQKVEFLVSFYNNEISEKSEIFDDQFSVERPDGSNFTLKIRSTKLEDSAMYFCASSLQAVNTEAFFGQGTRLTVV.

This chain uses TRBV27 with TRBJ1-4; 10 nucleotides line up with TRBD1. This CDR3 has 16 amino acids. CDR1 is MNHEY, CDR2 SMNVEV, per germline (reference sequence). Losses at the gene ends were 6 bases for V and 7 bases for J; bases not matched to a gene: 11. The CDR3 coding sequence is TGTGCCAGCAGCCCGGGACAGGGGACTCGGGGTGAAAAACTGTTTTTT. Translation gives CASSPGQGTRGEKLFF.

This clone showed up just once. V is TRBV11-3 and J is TRBJ2-5; a possible D gene is TRBD2 (6 bases). Germline CDR1 is SGHNT and CDR2 is YENEEA. V was trimmed by 1 base and J by 5 bases, leaving 11 bases between them. This CDR3 contains 14 residues. The CDR3 here is CASSLGAGSETQYF. Here the CDR3 DNA reads TGTGCCAGCAGCTTAGGGGCGGGGTCCGAGACCCAGTACTTC.

The chain combines TRBV19 with TRBJ1-2; D call uncertain. CDR3 length: 15 residues. From germline, CDR1 is LNHDA and CDR2 SQIVND (reference sequence). Deletions cut 7 bases from V and 4 bases from J, with 19 bases between. CDR3 nucleotide sequence: TGTGCCAGTACCCGATGGGAGTCGGTGGGCTATGGCTACACCTTC. Translated: CASTRWESVGYGYTF.

The CDR3 reads CASSLSPGGGAGYGYTF. As DNA, the CDR3 is TGTGCCAGCAGTTTAAGTCCTGGAGGGGGCGCGGGCTATGGCTACACCTTC. The V gene is TRBV28, the J gene TRBJ1-2, with TRBD1 matching 7 bases. The CDR3 runs to 17 residues. V lost 2 bases to trimming and J lost 4 bases; unmatched junction nucleotides: 13. The germline V gene encodes CDR1 MDHEN and CDR2 SYDVKM.

V is TRBV7-6 and J is TRBJ1-3; D is perhaps TRBD1 (5 bases). The CDR3 runs to 16 residues. Germline loops: CDR1 SGHVS, CDR2 FNYEAQ. The germline V and J ends were trimmed by 3 bases and 7 bases, with 19 bases remaining between them. CDR3 sequence (DNA): TGTGCCAGCAGCTTGGATGTGGCAGGGTACAGGAACACCATATATTTT. Its protein is CASSLDVAGYRNTIYF. Complete variable domain (other parts from reference TRBV7-6 and TRBJ1-3): GAGVSQSPRYKVTKRGQDVALRCDPISGHVSLYWYRQALGQGPEFLTYFNYEAQQDKSGLPNDRFSAERPEGSISTLTIQRTEQRDSAMYRCASSLDVAGYRNTIYFGEGSWLTVV.

The chain joins TRBV5-4 to TRBJ2-2, with 10 bases lining up with TRBD1. V lost 4 bases and J lost 2; bases outside the gene matches: 5. The germline V gene has CDR1 SGHNT and CDR2 YYREEE (reference sequence). This CDR3 is built from 16 residues. The CDR3 region has the DNA TGTGCCAGCAGCGCAAGGACAGGGGGTAACACCGGGGAGCTGTTTTTT. This encodes CASSARTGGNTGELFF.

J is TRBJ1-4 and V is TRBV30; weak D call: TRBD1 (6 bases). The CDR3 has 13 amino acids. Germline assignment: CDR1 GTSNPN and CDR2 SVGIG (reference sequence). The V end lost 3 bases, the J end lost 3 bases, and 8 bases lay between the germline ends. In DNA, the CDR3 is TGTGCCTGGAGCGACAGGCCTAATGAAAAACTGTTTTTT. Residues: CAWSDRPNEKLFF.